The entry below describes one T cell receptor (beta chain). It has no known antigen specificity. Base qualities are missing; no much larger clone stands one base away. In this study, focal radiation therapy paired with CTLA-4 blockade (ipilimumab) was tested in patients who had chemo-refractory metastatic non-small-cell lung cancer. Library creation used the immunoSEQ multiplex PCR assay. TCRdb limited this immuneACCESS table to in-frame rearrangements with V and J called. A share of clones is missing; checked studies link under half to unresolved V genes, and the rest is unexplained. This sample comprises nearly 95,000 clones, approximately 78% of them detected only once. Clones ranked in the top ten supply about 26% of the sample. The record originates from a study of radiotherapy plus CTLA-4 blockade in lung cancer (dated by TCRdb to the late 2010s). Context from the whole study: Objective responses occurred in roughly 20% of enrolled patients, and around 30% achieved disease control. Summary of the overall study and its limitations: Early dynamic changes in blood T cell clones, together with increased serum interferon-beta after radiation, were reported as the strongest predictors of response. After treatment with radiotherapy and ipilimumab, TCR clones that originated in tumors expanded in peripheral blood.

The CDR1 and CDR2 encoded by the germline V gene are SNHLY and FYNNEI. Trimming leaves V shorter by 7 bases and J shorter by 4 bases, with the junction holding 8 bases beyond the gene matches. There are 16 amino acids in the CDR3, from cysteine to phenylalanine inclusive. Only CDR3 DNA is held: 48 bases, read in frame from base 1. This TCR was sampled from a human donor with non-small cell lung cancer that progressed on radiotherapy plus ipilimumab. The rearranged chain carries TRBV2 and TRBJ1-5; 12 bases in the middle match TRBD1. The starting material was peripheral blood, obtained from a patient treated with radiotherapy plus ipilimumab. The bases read TGTGCCAGCAAGGGACAGGGGGCTATTGGTAATCAGCCCCAGCATTTT. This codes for CASKGQGAIGNQPQHF. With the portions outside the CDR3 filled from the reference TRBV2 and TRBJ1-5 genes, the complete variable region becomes EPEVTQTPSHQVTQMGQEVILRCVPISNHLYFYWYRQILGQKVEFLVSFYNNEISEKSEIFDDQFSVERPDGSNFTLKIRSTKLEDSAMYFCASKGQGAIGNQPQHFGDGTRLSIL.